The sequence of this TCR beta chain was determined in a study of radiotherapy plus CTLA-4 blockade in lung cancer. The length of the CDR3 is 14 residues. The V end lost 5 bases, the J end lost 4 bases, and 14 bases lay between the germline ends. Germline V gene sequence: CDR1 SGHNT, CDR2 YENEEA. Some clones are missing from TCRdb's copy, which holds only in-frame ones; the method was immunoSEQ multiplex PCR. The sample contains 70,000 to 95,000 clones, around four fifths of which appear only once. The genes are TRBV11-3 and TRBJ2-5; D might be TRBD2 (6 bases). The specimen was peripheral blood, collected from a patient treated with radiotherapy plus ipilimumab. This TCR came from a human donor with non-small cell lung cancer that progressed on radiotherapy plus ipilimumab. This CDR3 is CASSTGEAVETQYF. Here the CDR3 DNA reads TGTGCCAGCAGCACGGGGGAGGCAGTAGAGACCCAGTACTTC.